The clone carrying this T cell receptor beta chain was detected once. In the original workflow: Estimation of nucleated cell counts relied on the amplification of reference gene primers. TCRdb keeps only in-frame clones here, not all; method: immunoSEQ multiplex PCR. The V and J calls and clone size are taken from that table; D and trimming were inferred from the DNA. This table holds 250,000 to 350,000 clones, 84% found once. J lost 9 bases, V lost 5 bases, and 7 bases had no gene match. This CDR3 spans 16 amino acids. Germline V gene lookup returns CDR1 SGHAT and CDR2 FQDESV (reference sequence). This sample stems from a study of blood T cell repertoires in COVID-19.

The sequencing sample was made of peripheral blood. This TCR came from a person between 70 and 80 years old with COVID-19, enrolled during active disease. The rearrangement joins TRBV11-1 to TRBJ2-1, with 16 bases aligning to TRBD2. CDR3 nucleotide sequence: TGTGCCAGCAGCACGGGACTAGCGGGGGGGCCGGGTGAGCAGTTCTTC. Protein product: CASSTGLAGGPGEQFF.